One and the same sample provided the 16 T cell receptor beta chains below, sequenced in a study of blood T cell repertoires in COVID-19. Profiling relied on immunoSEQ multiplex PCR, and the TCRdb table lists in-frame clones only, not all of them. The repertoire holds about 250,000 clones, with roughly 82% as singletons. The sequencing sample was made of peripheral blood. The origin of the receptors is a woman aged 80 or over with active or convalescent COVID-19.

In DNA, the CDR3 is TGCAGCGTTCTTCCGGGACAGCTTGAAGCTTTCTTT. Encoded protein: CSVLPGQLEAFF. This chain connects TRBV29-1 to TRBJ1-1; 7 nucleotides align to TRBD1. V shed 5 bases and J 7 bases; nucleotides not matched to a gene: 7. The germline CDR1 and CDR2 sequences are SQVTM and ANQGSEA. The CDR3 covers 12 residues.

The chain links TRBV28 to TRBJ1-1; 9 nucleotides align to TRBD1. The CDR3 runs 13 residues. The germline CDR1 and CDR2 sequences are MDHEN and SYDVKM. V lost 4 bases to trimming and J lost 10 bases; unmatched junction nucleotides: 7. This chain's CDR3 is CASSSGQGMRAFF. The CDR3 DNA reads TGTGCCAGCAGTTCGGGACAGGGTATGCGAGCTTTCTTT.

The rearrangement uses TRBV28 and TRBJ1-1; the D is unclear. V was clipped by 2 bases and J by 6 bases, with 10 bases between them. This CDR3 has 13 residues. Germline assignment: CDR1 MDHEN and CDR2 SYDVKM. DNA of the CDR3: TGTGCCAGCAGTTTACCTTCTAGCCCTGAAGCTTTCTTT. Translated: CASSLPSSPEAFF. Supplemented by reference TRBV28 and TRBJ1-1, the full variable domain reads DVKVTQSSRYLVKRTGEKVFLECVQDMDHENMFWYRQDPGLGLRLIYFSYDVKMKEKGDIPEGYSVSREKKERFSLILESASTNQTSMYLCASSLPSSPEAFFGQGTRLTVV.

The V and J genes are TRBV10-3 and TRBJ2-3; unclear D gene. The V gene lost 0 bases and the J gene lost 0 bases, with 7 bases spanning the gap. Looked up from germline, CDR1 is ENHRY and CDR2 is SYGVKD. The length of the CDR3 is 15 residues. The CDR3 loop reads CAISESAVSTDTQYF. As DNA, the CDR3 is TGTGCCATCAGTGAGTCTGCGGTAAGCACAGATACGCAGTATTTT.

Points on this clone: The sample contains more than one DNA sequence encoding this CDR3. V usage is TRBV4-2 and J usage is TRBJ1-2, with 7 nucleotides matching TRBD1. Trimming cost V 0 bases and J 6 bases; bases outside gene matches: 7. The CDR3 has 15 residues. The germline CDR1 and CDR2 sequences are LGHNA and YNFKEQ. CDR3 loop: CASSQDRDREDGYTF. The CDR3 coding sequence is TGTGCCAGCAGCCAAGATCGCGACAGGGAGGATGGCTACACCTTC.

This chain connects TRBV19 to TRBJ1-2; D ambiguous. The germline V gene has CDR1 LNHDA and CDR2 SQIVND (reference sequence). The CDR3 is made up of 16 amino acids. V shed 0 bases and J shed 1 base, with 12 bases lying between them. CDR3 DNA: TGTGCCAGTAGTATAGAGCCGCCAAGGAGTAACTATGGCTACACCTTC. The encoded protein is CASSIEPPRSNYGYTF.

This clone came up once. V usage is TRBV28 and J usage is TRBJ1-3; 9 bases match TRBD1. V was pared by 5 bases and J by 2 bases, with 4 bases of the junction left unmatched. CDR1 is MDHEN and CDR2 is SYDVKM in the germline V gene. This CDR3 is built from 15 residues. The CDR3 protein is CASSRDRDTGNTIYF. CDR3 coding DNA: TGTGCCAGCAGTCGGGACAGGGATACTGGAAACACCATATATTTT.

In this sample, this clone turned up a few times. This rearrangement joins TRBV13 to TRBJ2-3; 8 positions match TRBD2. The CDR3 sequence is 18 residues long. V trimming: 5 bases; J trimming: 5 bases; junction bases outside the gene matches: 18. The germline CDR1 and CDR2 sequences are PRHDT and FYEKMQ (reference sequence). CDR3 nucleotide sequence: TGTGCCAGCAGCGACAGGACTAGCAGCCCCGGTTTGATAGATACGCAGTATTTT. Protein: CASSDRTSSPGLIDTQYF.

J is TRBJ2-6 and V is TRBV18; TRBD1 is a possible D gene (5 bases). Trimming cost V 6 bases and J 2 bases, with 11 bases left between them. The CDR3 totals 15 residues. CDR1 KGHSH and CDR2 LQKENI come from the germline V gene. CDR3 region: CASSSQGTGANVLTF. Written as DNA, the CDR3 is TGTGCCAGCTCTTCTCAGGGTACTGGGGCCAACGTCCTGACTTTC.

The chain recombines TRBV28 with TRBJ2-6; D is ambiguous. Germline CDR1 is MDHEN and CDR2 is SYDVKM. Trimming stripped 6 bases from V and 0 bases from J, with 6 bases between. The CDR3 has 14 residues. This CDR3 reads CASRLFSGANVLTF. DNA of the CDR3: TGTGCCAGCAGACTGTTCTCTGGGGCCAACGTCCTGACTTTC. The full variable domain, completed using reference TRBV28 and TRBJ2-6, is DVKVTQSSRYLVKRTGEKVFLECVQDMDHENMFWYRQDPGLGLRLIYFSYDVKMKEKGDIPEGYSVSREKKERFSLILESASTNQTSMYLCASRLFSGANVLTFGAGSRLTVL.

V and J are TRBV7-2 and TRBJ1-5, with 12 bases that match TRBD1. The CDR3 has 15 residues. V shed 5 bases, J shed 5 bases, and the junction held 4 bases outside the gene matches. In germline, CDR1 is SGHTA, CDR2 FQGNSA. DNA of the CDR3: TGTGCCAGCAGCGCCGGGACAGGGGGCTATCAGCCCCAGCATTTT. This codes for CASSAGTGGYQPQHF.

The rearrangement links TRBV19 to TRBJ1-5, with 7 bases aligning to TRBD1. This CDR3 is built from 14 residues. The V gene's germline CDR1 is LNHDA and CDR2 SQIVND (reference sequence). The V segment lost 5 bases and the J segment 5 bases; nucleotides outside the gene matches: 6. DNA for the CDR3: TGTGCCAGTAGTGTGACAGGGAGAGATCAGCCCCAGCATTTT. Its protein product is CASSVTGRDQPQHF.

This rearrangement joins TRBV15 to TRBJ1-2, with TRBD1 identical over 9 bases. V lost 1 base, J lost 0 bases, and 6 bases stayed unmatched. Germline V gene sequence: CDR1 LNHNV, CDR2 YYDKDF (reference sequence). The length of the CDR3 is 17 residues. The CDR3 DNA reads TGTGCCACCAGCAGAGTCCCGGGACAGGGAGCTAACTATGGCTACACCTTC. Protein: CATSRVPGQGANYGYTF.

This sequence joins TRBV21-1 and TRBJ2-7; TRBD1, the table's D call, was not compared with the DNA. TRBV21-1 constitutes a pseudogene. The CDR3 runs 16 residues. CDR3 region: CASSKMKGVVRHEQYF. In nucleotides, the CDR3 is TGTGCCAGCAGCAAAATGAAGGGGGTTGTCCGGCACGAGCAGTACTTC.

The CDR3 loop is CASTRLAGVEQFF. CDR3 sequence (DNA): TGTGCCAGCACCAGACTAGCGGGAGTTGAGCAGTTCTTC. This chain joins TRBV7-8 and TRBJ2-1; 12 positions agree with TRBD2. There are 13 residues in the CDR3. CDR1 and CDR2 (germline): SGHVS, FQNEAQ. V trimming: 7 bases; J trimming: 9 bases; junction bases outside the gene matches: 4.

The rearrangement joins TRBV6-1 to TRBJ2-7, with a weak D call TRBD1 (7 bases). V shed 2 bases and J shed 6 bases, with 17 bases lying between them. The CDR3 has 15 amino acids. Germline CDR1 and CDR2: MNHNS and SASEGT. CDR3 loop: CASSESGTVGGEQYF. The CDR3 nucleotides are TGTGCCAGCAGTGAATCTGGGACAGTGGGGGGCGAGCAGTACTTC.